A selection of T cell receptor beta chains follows, all from one sample in a study of Ad26.COV2.S vaccination and SARS-CoV-2 variants. Measured with immunoSEQ multiplex PCR; TCRdb has only the in-frame clones, and not every one. The sample records 450,000 to 550,000 clones, 89% being singletons. This specimen was peripheral blood, taken in a trial of Ad26.COV2.S vaccine versus placebo. These TCRs come from a person aged 18-60 years who received the Ad26.COV2.S COVID-19 vaccine or a placebo. CDR3s include the opening cysteine and the closing phenylalanine or tryptophan. The D gene is left open where the match is weak. A row's size may be missing; if present it is once, few, many or a size class.

D | J | V | size | DNA | CDR3
NA | TRBJ1-6 | TRBV6-6 | NA | TGTGCCAGCAGTTACACCATAGTATCACCCCTCCACTTT | CASSYTIVSPLHF
NA | TRBJ1-1 | TRBV7-9 | NA | TGTGCCAGCAGCCGTACCGGGACCGGGGGAACTGAAGCTTTCTTT | CASSRTGTGGTEAFF
TRBD1 | TRBJ2-3 | TRBV11-1 | NA | TGTGCCAGCAGCTCCGGACAGGGAAGCACAGATACGCAGTATTTT | CASSSGQGSTDTQYF
TRBD1 | TRBJ2-2 | TRBV3-1/TRBV3-2 | NA | TGTGCCAGCAGCCATACAGGGGCCCCTATTGGCGGGGAGCTGTTTTTT | CASSHTGAPIGGELFF
NA | TRBJ1-1 | TRBV7-2 | once | TGTGCCAGCAGCACCAAATCCCACGCTGAAGCTTTCTTT | CASSTKSHAEAFF
TRBD2 | TRBJ2-1 | TRBV18 | NA | TGTGCCAGCTCACAGGGACTAGCGGTCACTGAGCAGTTCTTC | CASSQGLAVTEQFF
NA | TRBJ2-1 | TRBV21-1 | NA | TGTGCCAGCAGCCCCCTGTTATATAGACATGAGCAGTTCTTC | CASSPLLYRHEQFF
NA | TRBJ2-1 | TRBV5-5 | NA | TGTGCCAGCAGCTTTCCCTCCCACAATGAGCAGTTCTTC | CASSFPSHNEQFF
TRBD1 | TRBJ1-3 | TRBV19 | NA | TGTGCCAGTAGCGACAGGGGGTATGGAAACACCATATATTTT | CASSDRGYGNTIYF
TRBD2 | TRBJ2-1 | TRBV7-8 | NA | TGTGCCAGCAGCCCATTGGTCGGGAGGCCCTACAATGAGCAGTTCTTC | CASSPLVGRPYNEQFF
NA | TRBJ1-2 | TRBV6-5 | NA | TGTGCCAGCAGTCGGACCAGTAACTATGGCTACACCTTC | CASSRTSNYGYTF
NA | TRBJ1-1 | TRBV18 | NA | TGTGCCAGCTCACCACGTGGTCAGCCCGGGTCCGAAGCTTTCTTT | CASSPRGQPGSEAFF
NA | TRBJ1-2 | TRBV20-1 | once | TGCAGTGTAGACACCAGGGAGGGCTACACCTTC | CSVDTREGYTF
NA | TRBJ1-1 | TRBV4-1 | NA | TGCGCCAGCAGAACCGACCCCCTCCGGACTGAAGCTTTCTTT | CASRTDPLRTEAFF
NA | TRBJ2-3 | TRBV30 | NA | TGTGCCTGGAGTGTCGAGTTCACAGATACGCAGTATTTT | CAWSVEFTDTQYF
NA | TRBJ2-7 | TRBV27 | NA | TGTGCCAGCAGTTTAAGTTTCTCCTACGAGCAGTACTTC | CASSLSFSYEQYF
TRBD1 | TRBJ1-5 | TRBV19 | NA | TGTGCCAGTAGGGGACAGGGATTCTTTGACAATCAGCCCCAGCATTTT | CASRGQGFFDNQPQHF
NA | TRBJ1-6 | TRBV2 | NA | TGTGCCAGCAGTGAATACAGGTATAATTCACCCCTCCACTTT | CASSEYRYNSPLHF
NA | TRBJ1-1 | TRBV7-9 | NA | TGTGCCAGCAGCTCCTATCAATTCACTGAAGCTTTCTTT | CASSSYQFTEAFF
NA | TRBJ2-4 | TRBV6-5 | NA | TGTGCCAGCAGTTACTCTATCGCAGGGCGGAACATTCAGTACTTC | CASSYSIAGRNIQYF
NA | TRBJ2-5 | TRBV9 | NA | TGTGCCAGCAGCGTAGTTTGTGCCAGGGAGCAAGAGACCCAGTACTTC | CASSVVCAREQETQYF
TRBD1 | TRBJ1-2 | TRBV9 | NA | TGTGCCAGCAGCGAGGGGGACAGTCACTATGGCTACACCTTC | CASSEGDSHYGYTF
NA | TRBJ1-4 | TRBV19 | NA | TGTGCCACCCGAGGTAGCGCGGTGAATGAAAAACTGTTTTTT | CATRGSAVNEKLFF
NA | TRBJ1-1 | TRBV5-5 | NA | TGTGCCAGCAGCTTTAGGCCTGCCGAAGCTTTCTTT | CASSFRPAEAFF
TRBD1 | TRBJ1-5 | TRBV15 | NA | TGTGCCACCAGCAGAGATCCAGGGGGATTTCAGCCCCAGCATTTT | CATSRDPGGFQPQHF
NA | TRBJ2-6 | TRBV6-5 | NA | TGTGCCAGCAGTCTATTCGCCATTGGGGCCAACGTCCTGACTTTC | CASSLFAIGANVLTF